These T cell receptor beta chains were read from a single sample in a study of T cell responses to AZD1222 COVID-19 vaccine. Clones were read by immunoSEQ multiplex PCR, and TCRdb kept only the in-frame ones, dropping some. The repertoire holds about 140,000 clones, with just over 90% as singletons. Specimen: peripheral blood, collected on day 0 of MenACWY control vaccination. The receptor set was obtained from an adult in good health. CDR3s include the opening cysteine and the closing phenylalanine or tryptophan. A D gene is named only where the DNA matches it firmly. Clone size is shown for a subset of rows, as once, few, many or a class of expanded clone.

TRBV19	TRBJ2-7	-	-	CASSKSRYYEQYF	TGTGCCAGTAGTAAGTCCAGATACTACGAGCAGTACTTC
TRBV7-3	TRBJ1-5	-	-	CASSPDTIQPQHF	TGTGCCAGCAGTCCCGACACTATTCAGCCCCAGCATTTT
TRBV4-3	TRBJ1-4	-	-	CASSHVGHPTNEKLFF	TGCGCCAGCAGCCATGTCGGACACCCAACTAATGAAAAACTGTTTTTT
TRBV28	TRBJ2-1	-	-	CASTRLLLYNEQFF	TGTGCCAGCACCCGACTACTTCTTTACAATGAGCAGTTCTTC
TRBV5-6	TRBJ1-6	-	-	CASSLEGGGSNSPLHF	TGTGCCAGCAGCTTGGAGGGAGGGGGAAGTAATTCACCCCTCCACTTT
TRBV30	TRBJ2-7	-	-	CAWSLGALSHF	TGTGCCTGGAGTTTAGGGGCGCTTAGCCACTTC
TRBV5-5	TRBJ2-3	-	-	CASSLAGTDTQYF	TGTGCCAGCAGCTTGGCAGGAACAGATACGCAGTATTTT
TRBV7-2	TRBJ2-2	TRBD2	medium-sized	CASSLMGGPGELFF	TGTGCCAGCAGCTTAATGGGAGGGCCCGGGGAGCTGTTTTTT
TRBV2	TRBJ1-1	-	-	CASGKSWGTEAFF	TGTGCCAGCGGCAAGTCGTGGGGCACTGAAGCTTTCTTT
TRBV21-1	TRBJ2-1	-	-	CASSGEDRVNEQFF	TGTGCCAGCAGTGGGGAAGACAGGGTCAATGAGCAGTTCTTC
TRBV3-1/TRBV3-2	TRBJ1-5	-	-	CASSQESTGHQPQHF	TGTGCCAGCAGCCAAGAATCAACAGGGCATCAGCCCCAGCATTTT
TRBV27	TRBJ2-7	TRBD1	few	CASSFGTDDLTTYEQYF	TGTGCCAGCAGTTTTGGGACAGATGATCTCACAACCTACGAGCAGTACTTC
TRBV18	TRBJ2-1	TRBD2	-	CASSLGTSGSSEQFF	TGTGCCAGCTCCCTCGGGACTAGCGGGAGTAGTGAGCAGTTCTTC
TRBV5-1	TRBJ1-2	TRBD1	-	CASSLTGTGDGYTF	TGCGCCAGCAGCTTAACCGGGACAGGGGACGGCTACACCTTC
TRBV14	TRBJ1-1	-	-	CASSQVVRDKVLRLNTEAFF	TGTGCCAGCAGCCAAGTCGTCCGGGACAAGGTCTTAAGACTGAACACTGAAGCTTTCTTT
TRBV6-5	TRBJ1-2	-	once	CASTGANYGYTF	TGTGCCAGCACAGGGGCTAACTATGGCTACACCTTC
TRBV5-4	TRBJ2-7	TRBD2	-	CASSSRTSGRGEQYF	TGTGCCAGCAGCTCGAGGACTAGCGGGAGAGGTGAGCAGTACTTC
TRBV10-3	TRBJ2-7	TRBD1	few	CAISERQGIWSYEQYF	TGTGCCATCAGTGAAAGACAGGGGATTTGGAGCTACGAGCAGTACTTC
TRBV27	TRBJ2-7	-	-	CASSFLGAKGVDEQYF	TGTGCCAGCAGTTTTCTCGGGGCGAAGGGGGTAGACGAGCAGTACTTC
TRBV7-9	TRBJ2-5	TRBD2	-	CASSFYPGTSDQETQYF	TGTGCCAGCAGCTTTTACCCCGGGACTAGCGACCAAGAGACCCAGTACTTC
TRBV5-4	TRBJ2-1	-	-	CASSTDQNNEQFF	TGTGCCAGCAGCACGGACCAAAACAATGAGCAGTTCTTC
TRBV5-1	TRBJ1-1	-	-	CASSSTINMRGHNTEAFF	TGCGCCAGCAGCTCAACGATAAACATGAGGGGCCATAACACTGAAGCTTTCTTT
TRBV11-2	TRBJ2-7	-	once	CASSLSLGGYEQYF	TGTGCCAGCAGCTTATCACTAGGGGGGTACGAGCAGTACTTC
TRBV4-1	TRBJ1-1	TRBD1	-	CASSLWTGSNTEAFF	TGCGCCAGCAGCCTATGGACAGGGAGTAACACTGAAGCTTTCTTT
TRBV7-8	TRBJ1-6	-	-	CASSLDGRGLGSPLHF	TGTGCCAGCAGCTTAGATGGCAGGGGTCTAGGGTCACCCCTCCACTTT
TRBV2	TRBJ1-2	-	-	CASSEQGQENGYTF	TGTGCCAGCAGTGAACAGGGGCAGGAGAATGGCTACACCTTC
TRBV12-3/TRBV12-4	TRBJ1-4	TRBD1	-	CASSDRESEKLFF	TGTGCCAGCAGCGACAGGGAGAGTGAAAAACTGTTTTTT
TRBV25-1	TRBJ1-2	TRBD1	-	CASSDSSQGAGGYTF	TGTGCCAGCAGTGACTCCTCACAGGGGGCGGGCGGCTACACCTTC
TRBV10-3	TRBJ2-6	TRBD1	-	CAISEPSGTAHSGANVLTF	TGTGCCATCAGTGAACCATCCGGGACAGCTCACTCTGGGGCCAACGTCCTGACTTTC
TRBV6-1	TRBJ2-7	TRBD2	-	CASSDRAAGGNYEQYF	TGTGCCAGCAGTGATAGGGCGGCGGGGGGAAACTACGAGCAGTACTTC
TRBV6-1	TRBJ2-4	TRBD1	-	CASSEPGTGGGKNIQYF	TGTGCCAGCAGTGAACCCGGGACAGGGGGGGGCAAAAACATTCAGTACTTC
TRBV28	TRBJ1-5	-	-	CASWVPNQPQHF	TGTGCCAGCTGGGTACCCAATCAGCCCCAGCATTTT
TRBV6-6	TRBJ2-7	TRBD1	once	CASSRTNRGPLYEQYF	TGTGCCAGCAGTCGAACCAACAGGGGGCCCCTCTACGAGCAGTACTTC
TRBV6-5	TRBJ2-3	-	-	CASERLDTQYF	TGTGCCAGCGAACGGCTAGATACGCAGTATTTT
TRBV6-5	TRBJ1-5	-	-	CASNGAGQQPQHF	TGTGCCAGCAACGGAGCAGGTCAACAGCCCCAGCATTTT
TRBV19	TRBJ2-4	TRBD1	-	CASSTPGQGLVKNIQYF	TGTGCCAGTAGTACCCCCGGACAGGGTCTAGTCAAAAACATTCAGTACTTC
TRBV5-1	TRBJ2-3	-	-	CASTGAWSTDTQYF	TGCGCCAGCACGGGAGCCTGGAGCACAGATACGCAGTATTTT
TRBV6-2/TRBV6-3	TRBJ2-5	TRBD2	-	CASSQIGGYQETQYF	TGTGCCAGCAGTCAAATCGGGGGGTACCAAGAGACCCAGTACTTC
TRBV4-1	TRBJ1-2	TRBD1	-	CASSQVDQGDYYGYTF	TGCGCCAGCAGCCAAGTCGACCAGGGGGATTACTATGGCTACACCTTC
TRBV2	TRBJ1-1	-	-	CASSESRSEAFF	TGTGCCAGCAGTGAATCCCGCTCTGAAGCTTTCTTT
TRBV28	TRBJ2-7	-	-	CASSFRLDSLSYEQYF	TGTGCCAGCAGTTTCCGATTGGACAGCCTTTCCTACGAGCAGTACTTC
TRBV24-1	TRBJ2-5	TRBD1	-	CATSDAGQGEETQYF	TGTGCCACCAGTGATGCGGGACAGGGGGAAGAGACCCAGTACTTC
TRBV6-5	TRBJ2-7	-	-	CASSYSYFSPEQYF	TGTGCCAGCAGTTACTCGTATTTTAGTCCCGAGCAGTACTTC
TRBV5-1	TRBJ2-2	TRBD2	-	CASSPLAGANTGELFF	TGCGCCAGCAGCCCTCTAGCGGGGGCGAACACCGGGGAGCTGTTTTTT
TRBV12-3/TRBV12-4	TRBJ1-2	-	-	CASSQGPYGYTF	TGTGCCAGCAGTCAGGGACCCTATGGCTACACCTTC
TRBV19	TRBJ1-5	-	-	CASSLIFRLNQPQHF	TGTGCCAGTAGTCTAATTTTCCGGTTAAACCAGCCCCAGCATTTT
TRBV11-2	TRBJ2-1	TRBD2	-	CASSRRMDSGSFPNEQFF	TGTGCCAGCAGCCGTCGGATGGATAGCGGGAGTTTTCCCAATGAGCAGTTCTTC
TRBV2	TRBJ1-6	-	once	CASTILRENSPLHF	TGTGCCAGCACTATACTAAGGGAGAATTCACCCCTCCACTTT
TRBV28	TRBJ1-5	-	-	CASRHENSNQPQHF	TGTGCCAGCAGACATGAGAATAGCAATCAGCCCCAGCATTTT
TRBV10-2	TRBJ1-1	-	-	CASSRGLREGTEAFF	TGCGCCAGCAGCAGGGGACTCCGGGAGGGGACTGAAGCTTTCTTT
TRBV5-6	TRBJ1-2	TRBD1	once	CASSLNDRGANYGYTF	TGTGCCAGCAGCCTAAACGACAGGGGAGCTAACTATGGCTACACCTTC
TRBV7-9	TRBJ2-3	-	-	CASSISKSTDTQYF	TGTGCCAGCAGTATAAGTAAGAGCACAGATACGCAGTATTTT
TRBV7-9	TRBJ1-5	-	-	CASSLEGRGTSNQPQHF	TGTGCCAGCAGCTTAGAGGGCCGGGGAACTAGCAATCAGCCCCAGCATTTT
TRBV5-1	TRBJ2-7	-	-	CASQAGGARDYEQYF	TGCGCCAGCCAAGCCGGTGGGGCCAGGGACTACGAGCAGTACTTC
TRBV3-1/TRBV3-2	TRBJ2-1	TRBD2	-	CASSPRTSGTYNEQFF	TGTGCCAGCAGCCCTCGGACTAGCGGGACCTACAATGAGCAGTTCTTC